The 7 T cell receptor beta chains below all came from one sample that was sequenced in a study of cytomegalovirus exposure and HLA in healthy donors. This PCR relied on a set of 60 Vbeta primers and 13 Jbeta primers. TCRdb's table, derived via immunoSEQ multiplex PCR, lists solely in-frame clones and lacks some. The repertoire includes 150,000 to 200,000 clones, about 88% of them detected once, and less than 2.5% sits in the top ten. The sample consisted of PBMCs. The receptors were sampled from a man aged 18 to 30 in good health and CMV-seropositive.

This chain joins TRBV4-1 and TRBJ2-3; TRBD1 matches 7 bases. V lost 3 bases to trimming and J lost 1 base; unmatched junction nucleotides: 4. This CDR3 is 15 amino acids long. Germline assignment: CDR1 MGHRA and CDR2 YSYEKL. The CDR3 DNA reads TGCGCCAGCAGCCAGGGCGGACAGGGCACAGATACGCAGTATTTT. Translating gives CASSQGGQGTDTQYF.

CDR3 region: CASTNRNQPQHF. CDR3 nucleotides: TGTGCCAGCACTAACAGGAATCAGCCCCAGCATTTT. The chain has TRBV21-1 and TRBJ1-5; the table assigns TRBD1, which was not confirmed against the DNA. TRBV21-1 is recorded as a pseudogene. This CDR3 spans 12 amino acids.

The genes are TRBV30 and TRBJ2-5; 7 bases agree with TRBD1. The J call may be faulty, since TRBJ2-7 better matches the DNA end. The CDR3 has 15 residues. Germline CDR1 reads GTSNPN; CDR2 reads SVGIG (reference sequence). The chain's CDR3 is CAWSQGEWSSYEQYF. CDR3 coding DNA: TGTGCCTGGTCCCAGGGGGAGTGGAGCTCCTACGAGCAGTACTTC.

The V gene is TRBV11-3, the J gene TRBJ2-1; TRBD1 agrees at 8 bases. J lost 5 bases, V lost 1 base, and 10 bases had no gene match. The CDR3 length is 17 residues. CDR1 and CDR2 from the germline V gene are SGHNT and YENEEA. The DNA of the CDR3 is TGTGCCAGCAGCTTAGCCCTATCGGACAGGGTGAACAATGAGCAGTTCTTC. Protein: CASSLALSDRVNNEQFF.

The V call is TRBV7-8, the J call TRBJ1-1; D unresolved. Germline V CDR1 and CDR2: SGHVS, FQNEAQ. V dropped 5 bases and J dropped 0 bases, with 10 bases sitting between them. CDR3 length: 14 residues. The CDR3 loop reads CASSQRVLNTEAFF. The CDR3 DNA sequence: TGTGCCAGCAGCCAACGAGTTCTGAACACTGAAGCTTTCTTT.

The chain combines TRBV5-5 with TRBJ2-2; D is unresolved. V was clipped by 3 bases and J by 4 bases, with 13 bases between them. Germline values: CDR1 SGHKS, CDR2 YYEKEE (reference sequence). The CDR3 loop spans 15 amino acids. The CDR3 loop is CASSWALGPTGELFF. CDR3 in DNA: TGTGCCAGCAGCTGGGCTTTAGGTCCCACCGGGGAGCTGTTTTTT.

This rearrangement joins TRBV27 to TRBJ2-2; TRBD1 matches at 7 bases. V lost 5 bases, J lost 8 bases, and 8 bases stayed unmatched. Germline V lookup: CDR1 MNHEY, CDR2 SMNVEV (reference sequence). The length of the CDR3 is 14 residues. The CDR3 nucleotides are TGTGCCAGCAGTGGACAGGCCGGTCGTGGGGAGCTGTTTTTT. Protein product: CASSGQAGRGELFF.